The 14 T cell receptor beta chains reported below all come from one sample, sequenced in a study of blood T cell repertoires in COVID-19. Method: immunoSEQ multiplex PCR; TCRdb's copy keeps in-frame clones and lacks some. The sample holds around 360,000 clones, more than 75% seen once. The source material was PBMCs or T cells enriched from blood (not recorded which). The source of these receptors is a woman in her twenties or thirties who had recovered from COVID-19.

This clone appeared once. The DNA for the CDR3 is TGCGCCAGCAGCTCTATGACCGGGACTAGCGGATACAATGAGCAGTTCTTC. Translation: CASSSMTGTSGYNEQFF. This chain links TRBV5-1 with TRBJ2-1; 11 bases align to TRBD2. Trimming took 3 bases from V and 4 from J; bases not matched to a gene: 9. This CDR3 region has 17 residues. Germline V gives CDR1 SGHRS, CDR2 YFSETQ.

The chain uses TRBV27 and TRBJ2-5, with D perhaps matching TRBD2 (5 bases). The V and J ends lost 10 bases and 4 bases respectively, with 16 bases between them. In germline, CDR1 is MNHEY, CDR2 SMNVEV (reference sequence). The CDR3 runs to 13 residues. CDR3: CATTRAGGETQYF. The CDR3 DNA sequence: TGTGCCACCACGAGGGCAGGCGGAGAGACCCAGTACTTC.

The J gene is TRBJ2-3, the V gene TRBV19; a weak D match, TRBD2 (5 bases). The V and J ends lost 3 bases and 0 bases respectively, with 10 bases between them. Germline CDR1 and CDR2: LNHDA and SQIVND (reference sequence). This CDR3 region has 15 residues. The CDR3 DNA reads TGTGCCAGTAGTATGGCTAGCAGAAGCACAGATACGCAGTATTTT. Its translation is CASSMASRSTDTQYF.

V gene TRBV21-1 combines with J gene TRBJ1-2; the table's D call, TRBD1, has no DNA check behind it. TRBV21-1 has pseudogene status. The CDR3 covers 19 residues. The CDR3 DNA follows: TGTGCCAGCAGCAAACCATCCGGGACAGGATATGCAAGGAGAGATGGCTACACCTTC. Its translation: CASSKPSGTGYARRDGYTF.

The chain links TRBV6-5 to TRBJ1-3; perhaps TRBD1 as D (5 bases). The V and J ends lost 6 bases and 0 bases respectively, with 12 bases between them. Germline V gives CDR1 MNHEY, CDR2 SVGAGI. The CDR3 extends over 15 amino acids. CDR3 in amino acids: CASSLDQGSGNTIYF. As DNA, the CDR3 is TGTGCCAGCAGCCTCGATCAGGGCTCTGGAAACACCATATATTTT.

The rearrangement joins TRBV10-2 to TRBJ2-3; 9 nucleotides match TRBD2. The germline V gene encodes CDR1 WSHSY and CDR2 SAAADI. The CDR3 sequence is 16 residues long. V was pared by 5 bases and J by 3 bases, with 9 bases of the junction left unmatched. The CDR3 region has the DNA TGCGCCAGCAGTCTGGGAGCGGGGGGACTGACAGATACGCAGTATTTT. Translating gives CASSLGAGGLTDTQYF.

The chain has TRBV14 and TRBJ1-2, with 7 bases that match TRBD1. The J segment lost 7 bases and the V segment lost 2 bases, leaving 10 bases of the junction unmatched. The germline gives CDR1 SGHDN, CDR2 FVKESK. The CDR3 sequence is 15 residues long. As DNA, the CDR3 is TGTGCCAGCAGCCAAACCATGCTGGCAGGGGGTGGCTACACCTTC. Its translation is CASSQTMLAGGGYTF. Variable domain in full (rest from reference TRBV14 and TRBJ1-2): EAGVTQFPSHSVIEKGQTVTLRCDPISGHDNLYWYRRVMGKEIKFLLHFVKESKQDESGMPNNRFLAERTGGTYSTLKVQPAELEDSGVYFCASSQTMLAGGGYTFGSGTRLTVV.

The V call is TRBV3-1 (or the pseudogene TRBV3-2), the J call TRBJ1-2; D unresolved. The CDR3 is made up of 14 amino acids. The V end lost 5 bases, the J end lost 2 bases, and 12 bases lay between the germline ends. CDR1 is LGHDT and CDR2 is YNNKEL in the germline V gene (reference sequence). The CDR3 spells CASSRSDGNYGYTF. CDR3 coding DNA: TGTGCCAGCAGCAGATCAGACGGGAACTATGGCTACACCTTC.

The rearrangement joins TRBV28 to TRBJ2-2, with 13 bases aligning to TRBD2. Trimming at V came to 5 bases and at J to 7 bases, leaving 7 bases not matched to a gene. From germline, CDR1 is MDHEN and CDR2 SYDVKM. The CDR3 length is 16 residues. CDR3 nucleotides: TGTGCCAGCAGTCGCGGACTAGCGGGAGACGTCGGGGAGCTGTTTTTT. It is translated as CASSRGLAGDVGELFF.

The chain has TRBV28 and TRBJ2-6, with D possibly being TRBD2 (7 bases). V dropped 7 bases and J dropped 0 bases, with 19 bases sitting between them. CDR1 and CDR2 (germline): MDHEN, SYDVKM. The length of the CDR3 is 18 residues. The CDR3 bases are TGTGCCAGCACCTATGGGAGGGGGTACATCTCTGGGGCCAACGTCCTGACTTTC. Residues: CASTYGRGYISGANVLTF.

CDR3 bases: TGTGCCAGCAGTGCTACAGGGGACCTGGGGAATGAGCAGTTCTTC. Translation gives CASSATGDLGNEQFF. The chain recombines TRBV25-1 with TRBJ2-1; 7 bases fit TRBD1. CDR3 length: 15 residues. Trimming cost V 4 bases and J 7 bases; bases outside gene matches: 10. The germline CDR1 and CDR2 sequences are MGHDK and SYGVNS.

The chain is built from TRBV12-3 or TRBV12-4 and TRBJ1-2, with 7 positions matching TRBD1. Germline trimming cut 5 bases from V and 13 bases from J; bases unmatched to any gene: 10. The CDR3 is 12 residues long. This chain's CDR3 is CASSPRDRFSTF. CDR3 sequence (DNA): TGTGCCAGCAGTCCCCGGGACAGATTTTCCACCTTC.

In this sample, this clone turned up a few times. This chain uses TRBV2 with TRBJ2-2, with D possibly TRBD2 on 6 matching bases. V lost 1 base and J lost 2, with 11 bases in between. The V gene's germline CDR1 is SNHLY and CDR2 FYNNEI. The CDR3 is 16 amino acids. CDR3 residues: CASSEVGGFNTGELFF. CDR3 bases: TGTGCCAGCAGTGAAGTGGGGGGTTTCAACACCGGGGAGCTGTTTTTT. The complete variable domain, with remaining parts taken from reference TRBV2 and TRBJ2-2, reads EPEVTQTPSHQVTQMGQEVILRCVPISNHLYFYWYRQILGQKVEFLVSFYNNEISEKSEIFDDQFSVERPDGSNFTLKIRSTKLEDSAMYFCASSEVGGFNTGELFFGEGSRLTVL.

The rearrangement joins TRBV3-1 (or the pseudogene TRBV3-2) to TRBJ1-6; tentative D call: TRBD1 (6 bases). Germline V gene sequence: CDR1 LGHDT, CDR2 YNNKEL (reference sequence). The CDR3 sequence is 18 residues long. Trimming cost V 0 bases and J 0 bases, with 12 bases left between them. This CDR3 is CASSQDLGTLSYNSPLHF. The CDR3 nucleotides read TGTGCCAGCAGCCAAGATCTTGGGACACTCTCCTATAATTCACCCCTCCACTTT.